The 28 T cell receptor beta chains in this list originate from one sample, sequenced in a study of cytomegalovirus exposure and HLA in healthy donors. PCR primers comprised 60 Vbeta and 13 Jbeta primers. The data were produced by immunoSEQ multiplex PCR, yet TCRdb's version contains in-frame clones alone and is incomplete. In the table there are 150,000 to 200,000 clones, about 75% of which are singletons. Sequencing was performed on PBMCs. These receptors were obtained from a female donor in good health and CMV-seronegative.

The chain uses TRBV5-4 and TRBJ1-2; TRBD1 might be the D (5 bases). V was trimmed by 10 bases and J by 6 bases, leaving 22 bases between them. This CDR3 has 14 residues. CDR1 SGHNT and CDR2 YYREEE come from the germline V gene (reference sequence). The CDR3 is CAETVGGGYHGYTF. CDR3 DNA sequence: TGTGCCGAGACCGTGGGGGGGGGATACCATGGCTACACCTTC.

The J gene is TRBJ2-2, the V gene TRBV25-1, with TRBD2 matching over 7 bases. The junction had 9 bases not matched to a gene; V was cut back by 6 bases and J by 2 bases. The CDR3 loop spans 16 amino acids. Per the germline V gene, CDR1 is MGHDK and CDR2 is SYGVNS. The CDR3 bases are TGTGCCAGCAGGGGTGGGACTACCTTTAACACCGGGGAGCTGTTTTTT. This translates into CASRGGTTFNTGELFF.

The chain employs TRBV9 and TRBJ1-1; perhaps TRBD1 as D (6 bases). Trimming took off 5 bases at V and 4 bases at J, with 12 bases between the two ends. The CDR3 spans 13 residues. In germline, CDR1 is SGDLS, CDR2 YYNGEE. The CDR3 nucleotides are TGTGCCAGCAGGAGGGAAGGGGGCACTGAAGCTTTCTTT. This sequence encodes CASRREGGTEAFF.

V usage is TRBV6-4 and J usage is TRBJ2-2; the match to TRBD2 covers 9 bases. Losses at the gene ends were 5 bases for V and 1 base for J; bases not matched to a gene: 5. The CDR3 loop spans 16 amino acids. The V gene's germline CDR1 is MRHNA and CDR2 SNTAGT. Here the CDR3 reads CASSPLAGVNTGELFF. The CDR3 coding sequence is TGTGCCAGCAGTCCCTTAGCGGGAGTGAACACCGGGGAGCTGTTTTTT.

The V and J genes are TRBV27 and TRBJ1-5, with D possibly matching TRBD1 (5 bases). Germline CDR1 reads MNHEY; CDR2 reads SMNVEV (reference sequence). V dropped 3 bases and J dropped 8 bases, with 8 bases sitting between them. The length of the CDR3 is 12 residues. The CDR3 DNA reads as TGTGCCAGCAGTTTCGGGGGTGAGCCCCAGCATTTT. As protein: CASSFGGEPQHF.

The chain uses TRBV18 and TRBJ1-1; D might be TRBD1 (6 bases). V gave up 3 bases and J gave up 2 bases, with 16 bases separating them. Germline V gene lookup returns CDR1 KGHSH and CDR2 LQKENI. CDR3 length equals 16 residues. The CDR3 sequence is CASSPVLWTANTEAFF. The CDR3 coding sequence is TGTGCCAGCTCACCTGTCCTATGGACAGCAAACACTGAAGCTTTCTTT.

V gene TRBV2 combines with J gene TRBJ1-5; the D gene is possibly TRBD1 (6 bases). The V and J ends lost 6 bases and 5 bases respectively, with 11 bases between them. Germline V gene data show CDR1 as SNHLY and CDR2 as FYNNEI. The CDR3 length is 13 residues. The CDR3 nucleotides are TGTGCCAGCAGGGGCACAGGGTATCAGCCCCAGCATTTT. Protein: CASRGTGYQPQHF.

A few counts support this clone. The J gene is TRBJ2-1, the V gene TRBV11-3; 9 bases fit TRBD2. The V and J ends lost 5 bases and 8 bases, in that order; junction bases with no gene match: 1. The CDR3 contains 12 residues. Germline CDR1 reads SGHNT; CDR2 reads YENEEA. The CDR3 bases are TGTGCCAGCAGCACTAGCGGGTATGAGCAGTTCTTC. Protein: CASSTSGYEQFF.

CDR3 region: CASSLTGDETQYF. CDR3 bases: TGCGCCAGCAGCTTAACAGGGGACGAGACCCAGTACTTC. The chain has TRBV5-1 and TRBJ2-5, with TRBD1 matching over 7 bases. The germline V gene has CDR1 SGHRS and CDR2 YFSETQ. Trimming at V came to 2 bases and at J to 5 bases, leaving 3 bases not matched to a gene. The CDR3 loop spans 13 amino acids.

This clone was detected once. V and J are TRBV5-5 and TRBJ1-5, with D possibly TRBD1 on 6 matching bases. The CDR3 is 12 residues long. Germline V gene lookup returns CDR1 SGHKS and CDR2 YYEKEE (reference sequence). V lost 2 bases to trimming and J lost 14 bases, with 14 bases between them. The CDR3 here is CASSLTGQREHF. The CDR3 DNA reads as TGTGCCAGCAGCTTAACAGGACAGAGGGAGCATTTT.

V and J are TRBV7-2 and TRBJ1-1; TRBD1 matches 7 bases. J lost 5 bases, V lost 1 base, and 13 bases had no gene match. The CDR3 runs to 17 residues. Germline values: CDR1 SGHTA, CDR2 FQGNSA. This CDR3 reads CASSLVGGPGSRTEAFF. CDR3 nucleotide sequence: TGTGCCAGCAGCTTAGTAGGGGGCCCGGGGTCAAGAACTGAAGCTTTCTTT.

This chain connects TRBV19 to TRBJ1-5, with a tentative D call TRBD1 (6 bases). This CDR3 is 14 amino acids long. Germline assignment: CDR1 LNHDA and CDR2 SQIVND (reference sequence). V was shortened by 7 bases and J by 3 bases, with 13 bases between the two germline ends. CDR3 in DNA: TGTGCCAGTACGGACAGCTTAATCAATCAGCCCCAGCATTTT. Residues: CASTDSLINQPQHF.

This chain connects TRBV9 to TRBJ1-4, with TRBD1 identical over 7 bases. V lost 3 bases, J lost 5 bases, and 10 bases stayed unmatched. Germline V gene sequence: CDR1 SGDLS, CDR2 YYNGEE. The CDR3 has 16 residues. CDR3 DNA sequence: TGTGCCAGCAGCGCGAAGGGGGACAGTCTCAATGAAAAACTGTTTTTT. This sequence encodes CASSAKGDSLNEKLFF.

This chain joins TRBV27 and TRBJ1-2; 7 bases are a match to TRBD1. V lost 5 bases and J lost 2; bases outside the gene matches: 8. The CDR3 is 15 amino acids. Germline lookup yields CDR1 MNHEY and CDR2 SMNVEV (reference sequence). The DNA for the CDR3 is TGTGCCAGCAGTCGCGACCCAGGGGGGAACTATGGCTACACCTTC. It translates to CASSRDPGGNYGYTF.

This clone has just a few counts. V usage is TRBV28 and J usage is TRBJ2-7; TRBD2 aligns across 7 bases. The CDR3 has 17 residues. CDR1 is MDHEN, CDR2 SYDVKM, per germline. V lost 3 bases to trimming and J lost 0 bases; unmatched junction nucleotides: 11. The CDR3 reads CASSFPSSGASSYEQYF. CDR3 DNA sequence: TGTGCCAGCAGTTTTCCCTCTAGCGGAGCCAGCTCCTACGAGCAGTACTTC.

The chain employs TRBV6-5 and TRBJ2-7; TRBD1 might be the D (6 bases). In germline, CDR1 is MNHEY, CDR2 SVGAGI. V was trimmed by 6 bases and J by 3 bases, leaving 6 bases between them. The CDR3 loop spans 11 amino acids. The CDR3 spells CASRQGYEQYF. The CDR3 region has the DNA TGTGCCAGCAGACAGGGCTACGAGCAGTACTTC.

The chain has TRBV7-3 and TRBJ2-3; possible D gene TRBD2, 6 bases. Trimming removed 6 bases at V and 2 bases at J, with 12 bases between. CDR3 length: 14 residues. Germline CDR1 and CDR2: SGHTA and FQGTGA. The CDR3 sequence is CASRVGRSTDTQYF. In DNA, the CDR3 is TGTGCCAGCAGGGTCGGGAGATCCACAGATACGCAGTATTTT.

This clone was observed a handful of times. This chain uses TRBV2 with TRBJ2-2; 13 positions match TRBD2. Germline lookup yields CDR1 SNHLY and CDR2 FYNNEI. V trimming: 7 bases; J trimming: 6 bases; junction bases outside the gene matches: 2. This CDR3 contains 14 residues. This chain's CDR3 is CASTTSGRAGELFF. CDR3 sequence (DNA): TGTGCCAGCACCACTAGCGGGAGGGCCGGGGAGCTGTTTTTT. Variable domain in full (rest from reference TRBV2 and TRBJ2-2): EPEVTQTPSHQVTQMGQEVILRCVPISNHLYFYWYRQILGQKVEFLVSFYNNEISEKSEIFDDQFSVERPDGSNFTLKIRSTKLEDSAMYFCASTTSGRAGELFFGEGSRLTVL.

This chain links TRBV7-2 with TRBJ2-1, with TRBD2 identical over 13 bases. The germline V gene encodes CDR1 SGHTA and CDR2 FQGNSA. The CDR3 extends over 13 amino acids. Germline trimming cut 11 bases from V and 5 bases from J; bases unmatched to any gene: 3. In DNA, the CDR3 is TGTGCCGGGGGACTAGCGGGAAACAATGAGCAGTTCTTC. Translating gives CAGGLAGNNEQFF.

The rearrangement uses TRBV2 and TRBJ1-2; D possibly corresponds to TRBD1 (5 bases). There are 14 residues in the CDR3. V lost 6 bases and J 4 bases, leaving 15 bases between the germline ends. Germline CDR1 is SNHLY and CDR2 is FYNNEI. For the CDR3, the DNA is TGTGCCAGCAGCGAACAGACAGCTAGCTATGGCTACACCTTC. This gives the protein CASSEQTASYGYTF.

The V gene is TRBV6-1, the J gene TRBJ1-3, with TRBD1 matching over 8 bases. V lost 6 bases and J lost 0; bases outside the gene matches: 4. Germline values: CDR1 MNHNS, CDR2 SASEGT. This CDR3 contains 15 residues. The CDR3 loop is CASRWDRTSGNTIYF. The CDR3 nucleotides read TGTGCCAGCAGATGGGACAGGACCTCTGGAAACACCATATATTTT.

The genes are TRBV30 and TRBJ1-5, with a tentative D call TRBD1 (5 bases). Between the trimmed V and J ends, which lost 5 bases and 0 bases, there was a span of 11 bases. Looked up from germline, CDR1 is GTSNPN and CDR2 is SVGIG (reference sequence). The CDR3 contains 14 residues. The DNA of the CDR3 is TGTGCCTGGCGACAGAGTAATAGCAATCAGCCCCAGCATTTT. Residues: CAWRQSNSNQPQHF.

This clone was detected a few times. The chain uses TRBV7-8 and TRBJ2-5, with D possibly being TRBD2 (5 bases). The V end was cut by 0 bases, the J end by 4 bases, with 6 bases between. This CDR3 contains 13 residues. Germline CDR1 reads SGHVS; CDR2 reads FQNEAQ. The CDR3 loop reads CASSLAGRETQYF. In DNA, the CDR3 is TGTGCCAGCAGCTTAGCAGGGAGAGAGACCCAGTACTTC.

In its sample, this clone was seen a few times. The V and J genes are TRBV5-1 and TRBJ1-2; D is unresolved. The CDR3 runs 13 residues. Germline CDR1 is SGHRS and CDR2 is YFSETQ. V was pared by 1 base and J by 8 bases, with 12 bases between. DNA of the CDR3: TGCGCCAGCAGCTTGACCCTTGATCGGGGCTACACCTTC. The encoded protein is CASSLTLDRGYTF.

This clone has a handful of counts. The V and J genes are TRBV4-1 and TRBJ2-1, with 7 positions matching TRBD1. Per germline, CDR1 MGHRA and CDR2 YSYEKL. This CDR3 has 16 amino acids. V shed 0 bases, J shed 7 bases, and the junction held 9 bases outside the gene matches. The CDR3 loop is CASSQDNNRGGNEQFF. Written as DNA, the CDR3 is TGCGCCAGCAGCCAAGACAACAACAGGGGTGGAAATGAGCAGTTCTTC.

The rearrangement uses TRBV30 and TRBJ2-1; 9 bases match TRBD2. CDR3 length equals 13 residues. The germline gives CDR1 GTSNPN, CDR2 SVGIG (reference sequence). The V segment lost 3 bases and the J segment 9 bases; nucleotides outside the gene matches: 6. As DNA, the CDR3 is TGTGCCTGGAGCCTTGCGGGGGGGCGTGAGCAGTTCTTC. Translated: CAWSLAGGREQFF.

The V call is TRBV5-4, the J call TRBJ2-7, with a possible D match to TRBD1 (6 bases). The CDR3 length is 16 residues. The germline V gene encodes CDR1 SGHNT and CDR2 YYREEE (reference sequence). V lost 0 bases to trimming and J lost 1 base, with 14 bases between them. The CDR3 DNA follows: TGTGCCAGCAGCTTGGGAGGACAGCCATTTTCCTACGAGCAGTACTTC. It codes for CASSLGGQPFSYEQYF.

The chain recombines TRBV2 with TRBJ2-5; the match to TRBD2 covers 8 bases. The ends lost 8 bases at V and 5 bases at J; junction bases unmatched: 10. Germline V gene lookup returns CDR1 SNHLY and CDR2 FYNNEI. This CDR3 region has 14 residues. CDR3 region: CASSWTSPSETQYF. The DNA for the CDR3 is TGTGCCAGCTCCTGGACTAGCCCGAGCGAGACCCAGTACTTC. The variable domain in full, with the rest retrieved from reference TRBV2 and TRBJ2-5, is EPEVTQTPSHQVTQMGQEVILRCVPISNHLYFYWYRQILGQKVEFLVSFYNNEISEKSEIFDDQFSVERPDGSNFTLKIRSTKLEDSAMYFCASSWTSPSETQYFGPGTRLLVL.